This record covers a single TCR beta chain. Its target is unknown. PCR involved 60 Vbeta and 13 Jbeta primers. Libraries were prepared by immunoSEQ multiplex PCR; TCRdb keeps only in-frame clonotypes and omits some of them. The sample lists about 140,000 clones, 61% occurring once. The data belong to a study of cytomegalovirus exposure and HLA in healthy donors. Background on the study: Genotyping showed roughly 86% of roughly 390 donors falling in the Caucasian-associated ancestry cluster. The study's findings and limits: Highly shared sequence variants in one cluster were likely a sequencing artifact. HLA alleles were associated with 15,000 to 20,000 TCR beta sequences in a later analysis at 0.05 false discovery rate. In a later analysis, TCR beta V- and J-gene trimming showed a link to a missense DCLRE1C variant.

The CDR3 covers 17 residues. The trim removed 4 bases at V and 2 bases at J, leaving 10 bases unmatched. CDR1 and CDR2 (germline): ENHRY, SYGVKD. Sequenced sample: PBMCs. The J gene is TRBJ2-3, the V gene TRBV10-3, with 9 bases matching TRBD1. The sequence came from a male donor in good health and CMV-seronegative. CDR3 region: CAISGGGDRETTDTQYF. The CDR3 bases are TGTGCCATCAGTGGCGGCGGGGACAGGGAAACCACAGATACGCAGTATTTT.